Sequencing of this T cell receptor beta chain was carried out in a study of CD8 T cells in Susac syndrome. Random hexamers were used to reverse transcribe the RNA input (roughly 0.5 to 1 ug). TCRdb analysed the immunoSEQ multiplex PCR reads with MiXCR anew, one entry per CDR3 protein. In the table there are more than 200,000 distinct CDR3 sequences, about 95% of which are singletons. The CDR3 consists of 13 residues. CDR1 and CDR2 (germline): DFQATT, SNEGSKA (reference sequence). V gave up 4 bases and J gave up 4 bases, with 11 bases separating them. The gene calls are TRBV20-1 and TRBJ1-5; maybe TRBD1 (5 bases). Sequenced material: CD4+ T cells from PBMCs. The clonotype was recovered from a human donor with Susac syndrome. The CDR3 DNA sequence: TGCAGTGCTACAGGGTACGGTAATCAGCCCCAGCATTTT. As protein: CSATGYGNQPQHF.